The source of this T cell receptor beta chain is a study of technical replicates of blood from a few donors. After removal of 5 bases from V and 5 bases from J, the junction contained 5 bases not matched to a gene. The CDR3 has 14 amino acids. Looked up from germline, CDR1 is MNHNY and CDR2 is SVGAGI (reference sequence). Sequenced by immunoSEQ multiplex PCR; TCRdb stores in-frame clones only, minus some. This repertoire shows about 59,000 clones, 93% found once; its top ten account for approximately 4%. Sequences were obtained from PBMCs. The rearrangement joins TRBV6-6 to TRBJ2-1; the match to TRBD2 covers 8 bases. The clonotype originates from a human donor in good health. Some clones in this sample may be carry-over from other donors' samples. The chain's CDR3 is CASSHSGADNEQFF. DNA of the CDR3: TGTGCCAGCAGTCATAGCGGGGCGGACAATGAGCAGTTCTTC.